This paragraph covers one TCR beta chain sequence. The antigen remains unidentified. This sample was included in a study of cytomegalovirus exposure and HLA in healthy donors. Findings and limits, study-wide: Reportedly, HLA-A and HLA-B alleles of most subjects were accurately predicted from TCR beta.

CDR1 is SGDLS, CDR2 YYNGEE, per germline. The ends were cut back, 4 bases at V and 4 bases at J, with 12 bases in the middle. The CDR3 runs 14 residues. With 60 Vbeta and 13 Jbeta primers, the PCR was carried out. Sequenced by immunoSEQ multiplex PCR; TCRdb stores in-frame clones only, minus some. The table records under 200,000 clones, 65% to 85% of them present only once. This receptor was identified in a male donor in good health and CMV-seropositive. Sequences were obtained from PBMCs. This chain uses TRBV9 with TRBJ2-1, with D possibly matching TRBD1 (6 bases). In nucleotides, the CDR3 is TGTGCCAGCAGCAAGGGGGAGCGGTACAATGAGCAGTTCTTC. This encodes CASSKGERYNEQFF.